This entry is about one TCR beta chain. Its antigen is unidentified. Of the isolated RNA, all was reverse transcribed, and so the sequenced material was expressed TCRB transcripts. Measured with immunoSEQ multiplex PCR; TCRdb has only the in-frame clones, and not every one. Here the sample spans 300,000 to 400,000 clones, roughly 8.8% being singletons. Per the germline V gene, CDR1 is SGHVS and CDR2 is FNYEAQ. This CDR3 spans 15 amino acids. V was clipped by 5 bases and J by 1 base, with 11 bases between them. This entry is derived from a study of beta chain features in type 1 diabetes. As for the study in general: In all, more than 90,000,000 sorted cells from all samples were analyzed. Broader study findings: When Type 1 diabetes patients were examined, their TCRB CDR3s proved moderately but significantly shorter in all four CD4+ subsets.

Material: central memory CD4+ T cells from blood. This TCR was recovered from a man aged 25 to 40 with type 1 diabetes. V gene TRBV7-6 combines with J gene TRBJ2-2; possible D gene TRBD1, 6 bases. As DNA, the CDR3 is TGTGCCAGCAGCCCCCAAGGGGGGAACACCGGGGAGCTGTTTTTT. It yields the protein CASSPQGGNTGELFF. The full variable domain, completed using reference TRBV7-6 and TRBJ2-2, is GAGVSQSPRYKVTKRGQDVALRCDPISGHVSLYWYRQALGQGPEFLTYFNYEAQQDKSGLPNDRFSAERPEGSISTLTIQRTEQRDSAMYRCASSPQGGNTGELFFGEGSRLTVL.